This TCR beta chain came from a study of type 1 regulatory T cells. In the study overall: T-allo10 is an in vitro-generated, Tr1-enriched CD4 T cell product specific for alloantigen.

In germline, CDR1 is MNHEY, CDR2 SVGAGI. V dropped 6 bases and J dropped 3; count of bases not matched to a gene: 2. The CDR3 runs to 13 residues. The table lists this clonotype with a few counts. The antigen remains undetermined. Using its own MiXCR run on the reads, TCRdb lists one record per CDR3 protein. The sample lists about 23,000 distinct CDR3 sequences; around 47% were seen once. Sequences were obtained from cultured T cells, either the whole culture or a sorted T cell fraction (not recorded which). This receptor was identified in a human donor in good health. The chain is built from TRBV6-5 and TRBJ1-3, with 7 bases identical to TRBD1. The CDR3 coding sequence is TGTGCCAGCAGGGGACAGAATGGAAACACCATATATTTT. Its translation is CASRGQNGNTIYF.